Listed here are 10 T cell receptor beta chains from one sample, sequenced in a study of beta chain features in type 1 diabetes. Broader study findings: Significant though moderate, a shortening of TCRB CDR3s appeared in all four CD4+ subsets of Type 1 diabetes patients.

Expressed TCRB transcripts were sequenced because the isolated RNA had all been reverse transcribed beforehand. Clones were read by immunoSEQ multiplex PCR, and TCRdb kept only the in-frame ones, dropping some. Of more than 12,000 clones in the sample, roughly 60% were seen once. Antigens of these TCRs are unknown. Sample: stem cell memory CD4+ T cells from blood. The receptor set was obtained from a woman younger than 30 with type 1 diabetes.

This clone was detected only a few times. The chain has TRBV7-8 and TRBJ2-7; 13 nucleotides match TRBD2. The ends lost 5 bases at V and 4 bases at J; junction bases unmatched: 5. The CDR3 sequence is 15 residues long. Germline-derived CDR1 and CDR2 are SGHVS and FQNEAQ. The chain's CDR3 is CASSPRTSGSYEQYF. CDR3 nucleotides: TGTGCCAGCAGCCCCAGGACTAGCGGGAGTTACGAGCAGTACTTC.

The rearrangement joins TRBV7-9 to TRBJ1-2; no definite D call. V lost 5 bases and J lost 8, with 12 bases in between. The length of the CDR3 is 12 residues. Germline values: CDR1 SEHNR, CDR2 FQNEAQ (reference sequence). The CDR3 here is CASSPALGGYTF. The CDR3 bases are TGTGCCAGCAGCCCCGCGCTAGGCGGCTACACCTTC.

V usage is TRBV29-1 and J usage is TRBJ2-1; no clear D. The CDR3 extends over 17 amino acids. Trimming removed 0 bases at V and 0 bases at J, with 15 bases between. Per germline, CDR1 SQVTM and CDR2 ANQGSEA. Here the CDR3 reads CSVEDLSRASSYNEQFF. DNA of the CDR3: TGCAGCGTTGAAGATCTTAGCAGAGCGAGCTCCTACAATGAGCAGTTCTTC.

This clone was seen only once. The chain is built from TRBV5-1 and TRBJ2-7; 9 bases match TRBD1. The germline CDR1 and CDR2 sequences are SGHRS and YFSETQ. V lost 8 bases and J lost 4; bases outside the gene matches: 13. The CDR3 is made up of 15 amino acids. The CDR3, as DNA: TGCGCCAGTACATCCTTGGGACAGGGAGAATACGAGCAGTACTTC. This translates into CASTSLGQGEYEQYF.

This rearrangement joins TRBV29-1 to TRBJ2-1; TRBD2 matches at 10 bases. The CDR3 has 15 residues. V gave up 4 bases and J gave up 7 bases; unmatched junction bases: 10. Germline V gene sequence: CDR1 SQVTM, CDR2 ANQGSEA. The CDR3 DNA sequence: TGCAGCGTTGGAGGCTCCAGCGGGAGGGGGAATGAGCAGTTCTTC. It specifies CSVGGSSGRGNEQFF.

This clone turned up a few times. V gene TRBV7-3 combines with J gene TRBJ2-1; perhaps TRBD2 as D (5 bases). Germline values: CDR1 SGHTA, CDR2 FQGTGA. CDR3 length: 13 amino acids. The V gene lost 4 bases and the J gene lost 7 bases, with 11 bases spanning the gap. CDR3 sequence reads: CASSSLRGNEQFF. For the CDR3, the DNA is TGTGCCAGCAGCTCCCTTAGAGGGAATGAGCAGTTCTTC.

The rearrangement links TRBV29-1 to TRBJ2-1, with 9 bases that match TRBD2. CDR3 length: 14 amino acids. Trimming cost V 1 base and J 9 bases; bases outside gene matches: 7. Germline values: CDR1 SQVTM, CDR2 ANQGSEA. CDR3 nucleotides: TGCAGCGTTGAAGGGCGGGAGGGCCTGGGTGAGCAGTTCTTC. Amino acid sequence: CSVEGREGLGEQFF.

The genes are TRBV5-6 and TRBJ2-7; maybe TRBD2 (6 bases). The CDR3 is 14 residues long. Germline V CDR1 and CDR2: SGHDT, YYEEEE. The V end was cut by 4 bases, the J end by 1 base, with 12 bases between. This CDR3 reads CASSKRDSSYEQYF. CDR3 bases: TGTGCCAGCAGCAAACGGGACTCGTCCTACGAGCAGTACTTC.

In this sample, this clone turned up a few times. The V gene is TRBV5-1, the J gene TRBJ2-1, with TRBD1 matching over 8 bases. V dropped 7 bases and J dropped 10; count of bases not matched to a gene: 10. The germline CDR1 and CDR2 sequences are SGHRS and YFSETQ. The CDR3 is 13 amino acids. This chain's CDR3 is CASLKGTGGEQFF. The CDR3 DNA is TGCGCCAGCCTAAAGGGGACAGGCGGCGAGCAGTTCTTC.

The J gene is TRBJ2-6, the V gene TRBV6-5; D perhaps matches TRBD1 (5 bases). Germline V gives CDR1 MNHEY, CDR2 SVGAGI. V shed 5 bases and J shed 0 bases, with 8 bases lying between them. The CDR3 consists of 15 residues. The CDR3 DNA reads as TGTGCCAGCAGTCAACAGGTCTCTGGGGCCAACGTCCTGACTTTC. It codes for CASSQQVSGANVLTF.